Presented here are 15 T cell receptor beta chains from one specimen sequenced in a study of blood T cells in healthy people across ages. Then a second PCR, running roughly 7 to 11 cycles, was carried out with a sample-barcoded 5' primer and a J-beta primer mix. TCRdb re-derived calls from the 5' RACE reads in MiXCR, one entry per CDR3 protein. Of under 850,000 distinct CDR3 sequences listed, about 36% are singletons. The specimen sequenced was blood. The source is a man aged 18 to 29 in good health.

V usage is TRBV20-1 and J usage is TRBJ1-3; D perhaps matches TRBD1 (5 bases). Trimming shortened V by 3 bases and J by 4 bases, and 13 bases separated the two germline ends. The CDR3 runs to 14 residues. CDR1 is DFQATT, CDR2 SNEGSKA, per germline (reference sequence). The CDR3: CSARLRASGNTIYF. DNA of the CDR3: TGCAGTGCTAGGCTCAGGGCCTCCGGAAACACCATATATTTT.

This chain connects TRBV6-2 or TRBV6-3 to TRBJ1-5; D perhaps matches TRBD1 (6 bases). V was shortened by 8 bases and J by 6 bases, with 14 bases between the two germline ends. Germline values: CDR1 MNHEY, CDR2 SVGEGT. The CDR3 runs 13 residues. DNA of the CDR3: TGTGCCAGCTCGACCGCACAGGGTCAGCCCCAGCATTTT. Encoded protein: CASSTAQGQPQHF.

V gene TRBV7-9 combines with J gene TRBJ1-6, with a possible D match to TRBD1 (5 bases). V gave up 5 bases and J gave up 9 bases, with 11 bases separating them. The CDR3 length is 13 residues. Per germline, CDR1 SEHNR and CDR2 FQNEAQ (reference sequence). The DNA for the CDR3 is TGTGCCAGCAGCCGAGGAGACAGTTCACCCCTCCACTTT. This gives the protein CASSRGDSSPLHF.

This clonotype came up a few times. The V and J genes are TRBV7-2 and TRBJ2-5, with D perhaps given as TRBD1 or TRBD2 (5 bases each). Per the germline V gene, CDR1 is SGHTA and CDR2 is FQGNSA. Trimming left V 4 bases short and J 1 base short, with 13 bases between. This CDR3 is built from 15 residues. The CDR3 spells CASSSIPGSQETQYF. In nucleotides, the CDR3 is TGTGCCAGCAGCTCCATACCAGGGAGCCAAGAGACCCAGTACTTC.

This clonotype was observed many times. The CDR3 reads CAWSKVMNTEAFF. For the CDR3, the DNA is TGTGCCTGGAGTAAGGTGATGAACACTGAAGCTTTCTTT. The chain carries TRBV30 and TRBJ1-1; D gene uncertain. The CDR3 is 13 residues long. CDR1 is GTSNPN and CDR2 is SVGIG in the germline V gene (reference sequence). The V gene lost 2 bases and the J gene lost 0 bases, with 7 bases spanning the gap.

This clonotype was recorded a few times. The chain is built from TRBV7-2 and TRBJ2-3; 7 bases line up with TRBD1. CDR1 is SGHTA, CDR2 FQGNSA, per germline. The length of the CDR3 is 16 residues. The J segment lost 2 bases and the V segment lost 4 bases, leaving 9 bases of the junction unmatched. Here the CDR3 DNA reads TGTGCCAGCAGCTCTCGGGGACAGCAATTCACAGATACGCAGTATTTT. Translation gives CASSSRGQQFTDTQYF.

Comments on this clonotype: A clone one base away is much larger, so this may be a read error. The rearrangement links TRBV10-3 to TRBJ1-4; D uncertain. V lost 5 bases and J lost 7, with 26 bases in between. The CDR3 runs to 18 residues. From germline, CDR1 is ENHRY and CDR2 SYGVKD. CDR3 bases: TGTGCCATCAGTAAGACGGGCCGGGTCGGGCGAGGAGTTGAAAAACTGTTTTTT. As protein: CAISKTGRVGRGVEKLFF.

This clonotype has a handful of counts. The rearrangement links TRBV20-1 to TRBJ2-2; 7 nucleotides agree with TRBD1. The CDR3 is 14 residues long. V lost 3 bases to trimming and J lost 5 bases; unmatched junction nucleotides: 6. Germline V gene data show CDR1 as DFQATT and CDR2 as SNEGSKA (reference sequence). The CDR3 here is CSASVTGETGELFF. CDR3 nucleotide sequence: TGCAGTGCTAGTGTTACAGGGGAAACCGGGGAGCTGTTTTTT.

A note on this clonotype: This may arise from a read error, as a much more abundant clone is one base away. The chain recombines TRBV7-8 with TRBJ2-7; 12 positions agree with TRBD1. Trimming cost V 5 bases and J 4 bases; bases outside gene matches: 6. The germline CDR1 and CDR2 sequences are SGHVS and FQNEAQ. The CDR3 runs to 15 residues. The DNA for the CDR3 is TGTGCCAGCAGCGTGCCGGGACAGGGGGCTTACGAGCAGTACTTC. It codes for CASSVPGQGAYEQYF.

The rearrangement links TRBV12-3 or TRBV12-4 to TRBJ2-1, with 7 bases aligning to TRBD1. The CDR3 covers 14 residues. V lost 7 bases, J lost 8 bases, and 11 bases stayed unmatched. This CDR3 reads CASTKGALGDEQFF. DNA for the CDR3: TGTGCCAGCACCAAGGGGGCTTTAGGGGATGAGCAGTTCTTC.

About this clonotype: This may be a read error, as it is one base from a much larger clone. V and J are TRBV7-2 and TRBJ2-4; 7 nucleotides match TRBD1. The better agreement between TRBJ2-7 and the DNA end casts doubt on the J call. There are 15 residues in the CDR3. Germline CDR1 and CDR2: SGHTA and FQGNSA. This chain's CDR3 is CASSSTGVPTYEQYF. The CDR3 region has the DNA TGTGCCAGCAGCTCCACAGGGGTCCCAACCTACGAGCAGTACTTC.

At least ten counts were recorded for this clonotype. The chain links TRBV29-1 to TRBJ2-7, with a possible D match to TRBD1 (6 bases). The CDR3 is 11 residues long. V gave up 6 bases and J gave up 6 bases, with 12 bases separating them. Germline CDR1 and CDR2: SQVTM and ANQGSEA. The CDR3 DNA reads as TGCAGCGTCCGTACAGGGATCGAGCAGTACTTC. This gives the protein CSVRTGIEQYF.

This clonotype was counted at least ten times. V and J are TRBV20-1 and TRBJ1-2, with 7 bases identical to TRBD1. The CDR3 extends over 14 amino acids. Germline CDR1 and CDR2: DFQATT and SNEGSKA (reference sequence). Trimming cost V 3 bases and J 6 bases; bases outside gene matches: 10. In DNA form, the CDR3 reads TGCAGTGCTAGCAGCACAGGGGCCGCAGATGGCTACACCTTC. This codes for CSASSTGAADGYTF.

This clonotype has only a few counts. J is TRBJ1-1 and V is TRBV6-2 or TRBV6-3; no reliable D call. With 2 bases removed from V and 5 bases from J, the gap between germline ends came to 9 bases. The CDR3 loop spans 13 amino acids. CDR1 is MNHEY and CDR2 is SVGEGT in the germline V gene. The CDR3 sequence is CASSYVGSTEAFF. The DNA of the CDR3 is TGTGCCAGCAGTTACGTAGGGTCGACTGAAGCTTTCTTT.

With respect to this clonotype: A much larger clone differs from this one at a single base, so this may be a read error. The genes are TRBV20-1 and TRBJ2-7, with 12 bases identical to TRBD2. Unmatched junction bases numbered 12, after V lost 5 bases and J lost 4 bases. The length of the CDR3 is 16 residues. Germline V gene data show CDR1 as DFQATT and CDR2 as SNEGSKA (reference sequence). CDR3 bases: TGCAGTGCTGGGGGGGGGCTAGCGGGAGGGCGATACGAGCAGTACTTC. This translates into CSAGGGLAGGRYEQYF.